There are a few counts of the clone carrying this T cell receptor beta chain. The antigen is unknown. The data were taken from a study of T cell repertoires in cytomegalovirus infection. TCRdb reprocessed the reads with MiXCR, giving one entry per CDR3 protein. The sample shows roughly 700,000 distinct CDR3 sequences, 30% to 40% of them seen only once. The CDR3 totals 15 residues. CDR1 and CDR2 (germline): MNHNS, SASEGT. Trimming took off 0 bases at V and 0 bases at J, with 9 bases between the two ends. The chain is built from TRBV6-1 and TRBJ2-7; D gene unclear. The starting material was cultured PBMCs, obtained from culture after CMV antigen stimulation. The receptor was derived from a human donor in good health (CMV status not recorded). Some clones in this sample may be carry-over from other donors' samples. Here the CDR3 DNA reads TGTGCCAGCAGTGAAGCGGGCCTAAGCTCCTACGAGCAGTACTTC. The encoded protein is CASSEAGLSSYEQYF.